One sample yielded the 25 T cell receptor beta chains listed below, sequenced in a study of cytomegalovirus exposure and HLA in healthy donors. PCR used 60 Vbeta primers and 13 Jbeta primers. Libraries were prepared by immunoSEQ multiplex PCR; TCRdb keeps only in-frame clonotypes and omits some of them. In the table there are 120,000 or so clones, over 65% of which are singletons. The sequenced material came from PBMCs. These receptors came from a middle-aged man in good health and CMV-seropositive.

This clone came up a few times. This sample includes further DNA sequences coding for the same CDR3. The chain couples TRBV28 to TRBJ1-1; 10 bases fit TRBD1. Per germline, CDR1 MDHEN and CDR2 SYDVKM. The CDR3 loop spans 15 amino acids. V was pared by 5 bases and J by 3 bases, with 6 bases of the junction left unmatched. CDR3 DNA sequence: TGTGCCAGCAGTCCGCGACAGGGGGCGGACACTGAAGCTTTCTTT. Amino acid sequence: CASSPRQGADTEAFF.

The genes are TRBV28 and TRBJ2-2, with TRBD1 as a possible D gene (5 bases). Germline V CDR1 and CDR2: MDHEN, SYDVKM. The CDR3 runs 17 residues. Trimming pared 6 bases from V and 6 bases from J, leaving 23 bases between. The CDR3 here is CASRASKPQGRAGELFF. As DNA, the CDR3 is TGTGCCAGCAGAGCCTCGAAACCCCAGGGTCGCGCCGGGGAGCTGTTTTTT.

The V and J genes are TRBV25-1 and TRBJ2-7; D ambiguous. The CDR3 contains 12 residues. CDR1 MGHDK and CDR2 SYGVNS come from the germline V gene. V lost 0 bases, J lost 3 bases, and 3 bases lay in between. CDR3 sequence: CASSEYSYEQYF. CDR3 DNA: TGTGCCAGCAGTGAATATAGCTACGAGCAGTACTTC.

This clone was recorded once. CDR3 bases: TGTGCCAGCAGCATACTTAGCGGGACGACCTACGAGCAGTACTTC. It encodes CASSILSGTTYEQYF. The V call is TRBV5-8, the J call TRBJ2-7, with 8 bases matching TRBD2. The CDR3 is 15 amino acids. CDR1 and CDR2 (germline): SGHTS, YDEGEE. After removal of 4 bases from V and 2 bases from J, the junction contained 8 bases not matched to a gene.

The J gene is TRBJ2-7, the V gene TRBV28; TRBD1 might be the D (5 bases). V shed 6 bases and J shed 7 bases, with 19 bases lying between them. This CDR3 region has 14 residues. Germline CDR1 is MDHEN and CDR2 is SYDVKM. The CDR3 reads CASSLTKTPGEQYF. The CDR3 DNA reads TGTGCCAGCAGCCTCACCAAGACCCCAGGGGAGCAGTACTTC.

The V and J genes are TRBV9 and TRBJ2-1; TRBD2 agrees at 10 bases. The CDR3 runs 15 residues. Germline V gene sequence: CDR1 SGDLS, CDR2 YYNGEE. V trimming: 3 bases; J trimming: 4 bases; junction bases outside the gene matches: 4. CDR3 nucleotides: TGTGCCAGCAGCGGCGGGACTAGCGAATACAATGAGCAGTTCTTC. Residues: CASSGGTSEYNEQFF.

The V and J genes are TRBV7-2 and TRBJ2-5; D may be TRBD1 (5 bases). V lost 1 base to trimming and J lost 5 bases, with 17 bases between them. The CDR3 sequence is 16 residues long. Germline CDR1 reads SGHTA; CDR2 reads FQGNSA. This CDR3 reads CASSLGGPGPHETQYF. Here the CDR3 DNA reads TGTGCCAGCAGCTTAGGCGGTCCAGGGCCCCACGAGACCCAGTACTTC.

This clone was seen only once. In DNA, the CDR3 is TGTGCCAGCAGTCCCCTCTCTGGTAGCGGCACAGATACGCAGTATTTT. The encoded protein is CASSPLSGSGTDTQYF. V is TRBV6-4 and J is TRBJ2-3; D might be TRBD2 (5 bases). In germline, CDR1 is MRHNA, CDR2 SNTAGT. V lost 5 bases and J 1 base, leaving 16 bases between the germline ends. This CDR3 is 16 amino acids long.

This clone was observed a few times. The CDR3 protein is CATSRVHADHYEQYF. For the CDR3, the DNA is TGTGCCACCAGCAGAGTACACGCGGATCACTACGAGCAGTACTTC. This chain joins TRBV15 and TRBJ2-7; D uncertain. The CDR3 is 15 residues long. Germline V CDR1 and CDR2: LNHNV, YYDKDF (reference sequence). Trimming removed 1 base from V and 3 bases from J, with 13 bases in between.

The chain combines TRBV4-1 with TRBJ1-2, with 11 bases lining up with TRBD1. Germline V gene sequence: CDR1 MGHRA, CDR2 YSYEKL. There are 17 residues in the CDR3. J gave up 5 bases and V 5 bases, and 13 bases lay outside the gene matches. CDR3 protein: CASSSLTRDRGIYGYTF. The CDR3 coding sequence is TGCGCCAGCAGCTCTCTCACCCGGGACAGGGGGATATATGGCTACACCTTC.

The chain recombines TRBV2 with TRBJ2-5; TRBD1 aligns across 12 bases. This CDR3 is 15 amino acids long. V was pared by 6 bases and J by 5 bases, with 7 bases of the junction left unmatched. Germline lookup yields CDR1 SNHLY and CDR2 FYNNEI. The CDR3 sequence is CASSAGTGGRETQYF. Written as DNA, the CDR3 is TGTGCCAGCAGCGCCGGGACAGGGGGCCGGGAGACCCAGTACTTC.

The chain joins TRBV6-1 to TRBJ1-2; 7 nucleotides agree with TRBD1. The germline gives CDR1 MNHNS, CDR2 SASEGT. Trimming cost V 5 bases and J 5 bases; bases outside gene matches: 11. The CDR3 length is 15 residues. CDR3 sequence reads: CASSSLRDRKYGYTF. Here the CDR3 DNA reads TGTGCCAGCAGTTCCCTCCGGGACAGAAAGTATGGCTACACCTTC.

V and J are TRBV19 and TRBJ2-1; 9 nucleotides line up with TRBD2. J lost 7 bases, V lost 6 bases, and 4 bases had no gene match. Germline CDR1 LNHDA, CDR2 SQIVND (reference sequence). The CDR3 loop spans 13 amino acids. The CDR3, as DNA: TGTGCCAGTAGCCCCCTAGCGGGAAATGAGCAGTTCTTC. It translates to CASSPLAGNEQFF.

The V and J genes are TRBV6-5 and TRBJ2-1; 10 bases agree with TRBD1. The J segment lost 9 bases and the V segment lost 6 bases, leaving 11 bases of the junction unmatched. The CDR3 is 15 residues long. Germline values: CDR1 MNHEY, CDR2 SVGAGI. In nucleotides, the CDR3 is TGTGCCAGCAGCCGACAGGGGGCTATTTTGGGTGAGCAGTTCTTC. As protein: CASSRQGAILGEQFF.

This sequence joins TRBV29-1 and TRBJ2-7, with D maybe TRBD1 (7 bases). Trimming removed 4 bases from V and 3 bases from J, with 16 bases in between. Germline V lookup: CDR1 SQVTM, CDR2 ANQGSEA. The CDR3 sequence is 14 residues long. CDR3 bases: TGCAGCGTTGCCCCTCCAGGGGGGATCTACGAGCAGTACTTC. Translation gives CSVAPPGGIYEQYF.

Turning to this clone: The junction shows a germline mismatch at one end, possibly a read error. The V gene is TRBV11-2, the J gene TRBJ2-7, with 15 bases lining up with TRBD2. This CDR3 region has 16 residues. Germline values: CDR1 SGHAT, CDR2 FQNNGV. CDR3 amino acids: CASSLVGGLAGGPVDF. CDR3 in DNA: TGTGCCAGCAGCTTAGTTGGGGGACTAGCGGGAGGTCCGGTGGACTTC.

This chain links TRBV30 with TRBJ1-3; D possibly corresponds to TRBD1 (5 bases). The V end lost 5 bases, the J end lost 0 bases, and 11 bases lay between the germline ends. The CDR3 loop spans 14 amino acids. Germline V lookup: CDR1 GTSNPN, CDR2 SVGIG (reference sequence). The CDR3 bases are TGTGCCTGGTCAGGGACTTTCTCTGGAAACACCATATATTTT. This codes for CAWSGTFSGNTIYF.

The chain joins TRBV4-3 to TRBJ2-6, with 10 nucleotides matching TRBD2. Germline lookup yields CDR1 LGHNA and CDR2 YSLEER. This CDR3 contains 19 residues. The V and J ends lost 1 base and 0 bases, in that order; junction bases with no gene match: 6. CDR3 residues: CASSQASGGMPSGANVLTF. CDR3 DNA: TGCGCCAGCAGCCAAGCTAGCGGGGGCATGCCCTCTGGGGCCAACGTCCTGACTTTC.

The V and J genes are TRBV19 and TRBJ2-3; tentative D call: TRBD1 (5 bases). Per germline, CDR1 LNHDA and CDR2 SQIVND (reference sequence). The germline V and J ends were trimmed by 5 bases and 0 bases, with 12 bases remaining between them. The length of the CDR3 is 15 residues. CDR3 nucleotide sequence: TGTGCCAGTAGTCCGGACACCTCTAGCACAGATACGCAGTATTTT. This encodes CASSPDTSSTDTQYF.

This clone has only a few counts. The V gene is TRBV27, the J gene TRBJ2-6, with D possibly TRBD2 on 5 matching bases. Germline CDR1 is MNHEY and CDR2 is SMNVEV (reference sequence). V was clipped by 6 bases and J by 0 bases, with 9 bases between them. There are 15 residues in the CDR3. The CDR3: CASSGVLSGANVLTF. The CDR3 nucleotides are TGTGCCAGCAGCGGGGTCCTCTCTGGGGCCAACGTCCTGACTTTC. The entire variable domain, with the rest obtained from reference TRBV27 and TRBJ2-6, is as follows: EAQVTQNPRYLITVTGKKLTVTCSQNMNHEYMSWYRQDPGLGLRQIYYSMNVEVTDKGDVPEGYKVSRKEKRNFPLILESPSPNQTSLYFCASSGVLSGANVLTFGAGSRLTVL.

This sequence joins TRBV4-3 and TRBJ1-4; D gene uncertain. The V end lost 1 base, the J end lost 4 bases, and 16 bases lay between the germline ends. The germline gives CDR1 LGHNA, CDR2 YSLEER. The length of the CDR3 is 17 residues. The CDR3 sequence is CASSQGSLAGLNEKLFF. The CDR3 nucleotides read TGCGCCAGCAGCCAAGGATCCTTGGCAGGCCTTAATGAAAAACTGTTTTTT.

In nucleotides, the CDR3 is TGTGCCACCAGCAGAGAAGCGGGAGTCGACTACGAGCAGTACTTC. Protein: CATSREAGVDYEQYF. The chain couples TRBV15 to TRBJ2-7; 8 bases fit TRBD2. Germline V gives CDR1 LNHNV, CDR2 YYDKDF (reference sequence). CDR3 length equals 15 residues. J lost 3 bases, V lost 0 bases, and 4 bases had no gene match.

The chain uses TRBV7-8 and TRBJ2-5; 9 bases agree with TRBD1. Looked up from germline, CDR1 is SGHVS and CDR2 is FQNEAQ. CDR3 length: 14 amino acids. The junction had 3 bases not matched to a gene; V was cut back by 2 bases and J by 5 bases. As DNA, the CDR3 is TGTGCCAGCAGCTTAAGGGACAGGGTTGAGACCCAGTACTTC. It is translated as CASSLRDRVETQYF.

The chain couples TRBV5-1 to TRBJ2-5, with 8 bases aligning to TRBD1. The DNA end is more similar to TRBJ2-7, so the J call may be wrong. This CDR3 is built from 15 residues. Germline loops: CDR1 SGHRS, CDR2 YFSETQ. Written as DNA, the CDR3 is TGCGCCAGCAGCTTGGGGCAGGGGGCCTCCTACGAGCAGTACTTC. The encoded protein is CASSLGQGASYEQYF.

The chain joins TRBV18 to TRBJ2-3; a possible D gene is TRBD2 (6 bases). The CDR3 has 16 residues. V was trimmed by 2 bases and J by 6 bases, leaving 18 bases between them. Germline CDR1 reads KGHSH; CDR2 reads LQKENI. The CDR3 is CASSPGLAAYPDTQYF. CDR3 DNA: TGTGCCAGCTCACCAGGGTTAGCGGCCTACCCCGATACGCAGTATTTT. The full variable domain, completed using reference TRBV18 and TRBJ2-3, is NAGVMQNPRHLVRRRGQEARLRCSPMKGHSHVYWYRQLPEEGLKFMVYLQKENIIDESGMPKERFSAEFPKEGPSILRIQQVVRGDSAAYFCASSPGLAAYPDTQYFGPGTRLTVL.